This T cell receptor (beta chain) was recorded in a study of cytomegalovirus exposure and HLA in healthy donors. The assay was immunoSEQ multiplex PCR, and TCRdb's table has in-frame clones only and misses some. The sample comprises tens of thousands of clones, roughly 88% of which are singletons, and approximately 2% rests with the top ten. The germline V and J ends were trimmed by 4 bases and 5 bases, with 15 bases remaining between them. This CDR3 is 13 amino acids long. Germline V gene sequence: CDR1 SQVTM, CDR2 ANQGSEA. Of note for this clone: Antigen unknown.

Study results and limitations: A few CMV-associated chains were confirmed in vitro to be specific for CMV antigens.

The source of this sequence is a young man in good health and CMV-seronegative. V gene TRBV29-1 combines with J gene TRBJ2-7; possible D gene TRBD1, 6 bases. The sample consisted of PBMCs. DNA for the CDR3: TGCAGCGTTGTTGGGCAGGGGAGCCACGAGCAGTACTTC. Translated: CSVVGQGSHEQYF.